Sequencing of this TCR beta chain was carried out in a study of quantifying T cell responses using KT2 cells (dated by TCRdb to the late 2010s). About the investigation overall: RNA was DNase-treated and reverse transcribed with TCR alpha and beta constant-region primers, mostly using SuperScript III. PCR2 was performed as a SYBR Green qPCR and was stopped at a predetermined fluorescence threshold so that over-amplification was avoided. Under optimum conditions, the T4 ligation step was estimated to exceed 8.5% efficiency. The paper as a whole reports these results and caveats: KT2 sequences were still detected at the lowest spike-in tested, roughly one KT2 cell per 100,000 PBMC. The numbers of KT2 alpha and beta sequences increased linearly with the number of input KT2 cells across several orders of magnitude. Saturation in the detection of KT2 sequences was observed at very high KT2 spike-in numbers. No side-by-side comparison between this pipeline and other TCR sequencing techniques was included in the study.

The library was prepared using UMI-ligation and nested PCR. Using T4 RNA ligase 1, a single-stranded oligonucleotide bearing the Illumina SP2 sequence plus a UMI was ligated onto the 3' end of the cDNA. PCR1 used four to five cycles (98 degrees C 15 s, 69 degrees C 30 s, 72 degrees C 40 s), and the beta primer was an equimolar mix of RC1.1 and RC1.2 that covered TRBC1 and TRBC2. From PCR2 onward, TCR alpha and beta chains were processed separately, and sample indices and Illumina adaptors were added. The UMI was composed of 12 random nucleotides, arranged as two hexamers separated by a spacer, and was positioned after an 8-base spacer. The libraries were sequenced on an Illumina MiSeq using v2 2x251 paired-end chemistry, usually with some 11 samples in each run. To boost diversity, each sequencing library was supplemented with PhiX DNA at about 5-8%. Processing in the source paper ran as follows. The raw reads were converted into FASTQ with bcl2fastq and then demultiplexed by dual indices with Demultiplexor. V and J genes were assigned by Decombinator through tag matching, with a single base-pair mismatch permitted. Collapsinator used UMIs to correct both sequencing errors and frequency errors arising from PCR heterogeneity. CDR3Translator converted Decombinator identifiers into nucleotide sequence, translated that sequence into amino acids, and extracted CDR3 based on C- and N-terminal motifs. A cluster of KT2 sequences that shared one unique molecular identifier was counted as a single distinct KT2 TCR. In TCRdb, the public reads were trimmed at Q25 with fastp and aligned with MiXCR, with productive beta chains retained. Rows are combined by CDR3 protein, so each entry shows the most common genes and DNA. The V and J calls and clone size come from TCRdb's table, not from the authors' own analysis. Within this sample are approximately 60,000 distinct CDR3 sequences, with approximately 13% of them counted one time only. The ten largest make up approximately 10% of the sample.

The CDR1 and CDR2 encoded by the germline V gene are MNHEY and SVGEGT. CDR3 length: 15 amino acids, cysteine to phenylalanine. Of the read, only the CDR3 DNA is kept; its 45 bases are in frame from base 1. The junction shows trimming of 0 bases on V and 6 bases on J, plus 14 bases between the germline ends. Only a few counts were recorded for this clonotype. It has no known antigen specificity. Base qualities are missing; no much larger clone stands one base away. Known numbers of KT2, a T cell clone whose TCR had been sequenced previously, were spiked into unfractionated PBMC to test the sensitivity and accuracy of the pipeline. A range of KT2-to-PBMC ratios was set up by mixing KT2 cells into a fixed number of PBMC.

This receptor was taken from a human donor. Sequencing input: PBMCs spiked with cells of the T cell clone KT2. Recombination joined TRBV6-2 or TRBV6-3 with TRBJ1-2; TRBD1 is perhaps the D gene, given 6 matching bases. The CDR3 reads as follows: CASSYSVRGRDGYTF. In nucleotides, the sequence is TGTGCCAGCAGTTACTCCGTCAGGGGAAGAGATGGCTACACCTTC.